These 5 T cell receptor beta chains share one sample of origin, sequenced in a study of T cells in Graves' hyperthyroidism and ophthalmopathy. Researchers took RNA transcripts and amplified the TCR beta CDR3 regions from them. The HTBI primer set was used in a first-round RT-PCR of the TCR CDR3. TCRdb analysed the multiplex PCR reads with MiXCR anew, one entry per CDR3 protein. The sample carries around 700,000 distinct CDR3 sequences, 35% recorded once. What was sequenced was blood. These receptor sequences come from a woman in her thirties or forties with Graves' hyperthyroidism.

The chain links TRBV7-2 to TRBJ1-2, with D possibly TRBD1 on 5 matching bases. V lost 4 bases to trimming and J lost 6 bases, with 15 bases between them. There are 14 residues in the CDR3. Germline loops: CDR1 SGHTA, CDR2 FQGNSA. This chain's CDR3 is CASSSQGTNHGYTF. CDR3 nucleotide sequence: TGTGCCAGCAGCTCGCAAGGGACGAACCATGGCTACACCTTC.

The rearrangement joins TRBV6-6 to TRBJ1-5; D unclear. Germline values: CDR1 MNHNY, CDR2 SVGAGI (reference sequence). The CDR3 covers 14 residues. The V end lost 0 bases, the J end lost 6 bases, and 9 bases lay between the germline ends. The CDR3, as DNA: TGTGCCAGCAGTTACTCGAAAGGAACTCAGCCCCAGCATTTT. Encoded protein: CASSYSKGTQPQHF.

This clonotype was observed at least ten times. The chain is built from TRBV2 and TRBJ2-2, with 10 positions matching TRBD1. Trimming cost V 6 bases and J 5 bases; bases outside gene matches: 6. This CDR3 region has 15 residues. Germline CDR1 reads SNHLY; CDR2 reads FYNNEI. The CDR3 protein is CASSTGTGATGELFF. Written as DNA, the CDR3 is TGTGCCAGCAGCACCGGGACAGGGGCTACCGGGGAGCTGTTTTTT. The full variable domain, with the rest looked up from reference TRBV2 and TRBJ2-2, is EPEVTQTPSHQVTQMGQEVILRCVPISNHLYFYWYRQILGQKVEFLVSFYNNEISEKSEIFDDQFSVERPDGSNFTLKIRSTKLEDSAMYFCASSTGTGATGELFFGEGSRLTVL.

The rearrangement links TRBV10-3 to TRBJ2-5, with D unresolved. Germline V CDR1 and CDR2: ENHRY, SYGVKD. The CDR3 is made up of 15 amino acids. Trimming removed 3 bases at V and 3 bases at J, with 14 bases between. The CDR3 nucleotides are TGTGCCATCAGTGATCCGGGCGGAGTAAAAGAGACCCAGTACTTC. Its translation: CAISDPGGVKETQYF.

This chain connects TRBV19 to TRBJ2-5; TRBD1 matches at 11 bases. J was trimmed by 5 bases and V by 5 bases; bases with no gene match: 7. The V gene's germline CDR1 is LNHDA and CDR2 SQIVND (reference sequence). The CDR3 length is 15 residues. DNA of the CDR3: TGTGCCAGTAGTTTCGGACAGGGGGCAGTGGAGACCCAGTACTTC. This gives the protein CASSFGQGAVETQYF.